This T cell receptor beta chain was documented in a study of blood T cells in healthy people across ages. Study-wide findings and caveats: The long-lived group displayed more naive CD4+ cells, plus higher diversity, than the aged donors did.

A second PCR of about 6 to 11 cycles used a sample-barcoded 5' primer and a J-beta primer mix. Researchers report that a template-switch adaptor with 12 random nucleotides tagged each cDNA molecule. TCRdb recomputed calls from the 5' RACE reads with MiXCR, one row per CDR3 protein. This sample has approximately 600,000 distinct CDR3 sequences, with about 54% found just once. This clonotype was observed a handful of times. Its antigen remains unidentified. Total RNA amounts of at least 5.5 micrograms were extracted per sample. This receptor was identified in a man between 60 and 75 years old in good health. The specimen sequenced was blood.

CDR3 nucleotide sequence: TGTGCCAGCAGTCCCCGGGGGGACATCACCTATGGCTACACCTTC. The encoded protein is CASSPRGDITYGYTF. The chain carries TRBV27 and TRBJ1-2, with D possibly matching TRBD1 (6 bases). Trimming stripped 5 bases from V and 4 bases from J, with 17 bases between. CDR1 is MNHEY and CDR2 is SMNVEV in the germline V gene (reference sequence). CDR3 size: 15 residues.